Following are 18 T cell receptor beta chains from one sample sequenced in a study of OX40 agonist ivuxolimab in advanced cancers. Sequencing was performed with immunoSEQ multiplex PCR; in TCRdb, only in-frame clones are kept and a portion is missing. This table has about 51,000 clones, 80% to 85% appearing once. Specimen: CD4+ or CD8+ T cells sorted from blood, collected in a trial of the OX40 agonist ivuxolimab. The source is an adult with an advanced solid tumor such as melanoma, head and neck, liver or kidney cancer.

The V and J genes are TRBV11-3 and TRBJ1-2; TRBD1 is a possible D gene (5 bases). The CDR3 contains 15 residues. V was pared by 5 bases and J by 4 bases, with 17 bases between. The germline V gene has CDR1 SGHNT and CDR2 YENEEA. The CDR3 region is CASSPQGGPAYGYTF. The DNA of the CDR3 is TGTGCCAGCAGCCCCCAGGGCGGCCCTGCCTATGGCTACACCTTC.

The chain combines TRBV2 with TRBJ2-1; D gene ambiguous. The CDR3 consists of 12 residues. V lost 8 bases and J lost 7, with 12 bases in between. The germline V gene encodes CDR1 SNHLY and CDR2 FYNNEI. Here the CDR3 DNA reads TGTGCCAGCCGATGGGCTAGAAATGAGCAGTTCTTC. Encoded protein: CASRWARNEQFF.

This clone was seen only a few times. V gene TRBV7-3 combines with J gene TRBJ2-1, with 10 bases identical to TRBD1. J lost 2 bases, V lost 5 bases, and 3 bases had no gene match. The CDR3 contains 15 residues. Germline V lookup: CDR1 SGHTA, CDR2 FQGTGA. CDR3 bases: TGTGCCAGCAGCACCGGGACAGGGGCCTACAATGAGCAGTTCTTC. Encoded protein: CASSTGTGAYNEQFF.

J is TRBJ1-5 and V is TRBV11-3; TRBD1 is a possible D gene (6 bases). Germline loops: CDR1 SGHNT, CDR2 YENEEA. This CDR3 is built from 15 residues. V was clipped by 10 bases and J by 2 bases, with 18 bases between them. The CDR3 DNA is TGTGCCACCCACGTGGGGGGCAGGGGCAATCAGCCCCAGCATTTT. Translating gives CATHVGGRGNQPQHF.

The chain links TRBV6-5 to TRBJ2-7; the D gene is possibly TRBD1 (6 bases). This CDR3 contains 14 residues. V was clipped by 7 bases and J by 3 bases, with 16 bases between them. Germline CDR1 is MNHEY and CDR2 is SVGAGI. The DNA for the CDR3 is TGTGCCAGCAACCGGGACACGGGCAGCTACGAGCAGTACTTC. Amino acid sequence: CASNRDTGSYEQYF.

The DNA of the CDR3 is TGTGCCAGCAGCCGAGGGGGGCACACTGAAGCTTTCTTT. Protein product: CASSRGGHTEAFF. The chain is built from TRBV7-3 and TRBJ1-1; the D gene is possibly TRBD1 (6 bases). This CDR3 contains 13 residues. Between the trimmed V and J ends, which lost 5 bases and 3 bases, there was a span of 10 bases. Germline lookup yields CDR1 SGHTA and CDR2 FQGTGA.

There are a few counts of this clone. This chain joins TRBV6-5 and TRBJ2-1; D not certain. This CDR3 region has 12 residues. Trimming shortened V by 4 bases and J by 4 bases, and 5 bases separated the two germline ends. Germline assignment: CDR1 MNHEY and CDR2 SVGAGI. CDR3 sequence reads: CASSSRYNEQFF. CDR3 sequence (DNA): TGTGCCAGCAGTTCACGGTACAATGAGCAGTTCTTC.

This clone appeared a single time. The rearrangement uses TRBV7-4 and TRBJ2-7; 9 bases agree with TRBD1. Trimming removed 0 bases from V and 0 bases from J; junction bases left unmatched: 6. The CDR3 is made up of 17 amino acids. The germline gives CDR1 SGHVT, CDR2 SQSDAQ. CDR3: CASSLAGTGLSSYEQYF. The CDR3 coding sequence is TGTGCCAGCAGCTTAGCCGGGACAGGGCTGAGCTCCTACGAGCAGTACTTC.

This chain connects TRBV6-5 to TRBJ1-3; TRBD1 aligns across 8 bases. With V trimmed by 8 bases and J by 0 bases, 6 bases remained unmatched. Germline CDR1 MNHEY, CDR2 SVGAGI. The CDR3 is made up of 15 amino acids. The CDR3 spells CASGQGARSGNTIYF. The CDR3 nucleotides are TGTGCCAGCGGGCAGGGGGCCCGCTCTGGAAACACCATATATTTT.

The genes are TRBV15 and TRBJ2-7; D is perhaps TRBD2 (6 bases). The length of the CDR3 is 15 residues. Germline CDR1 is LNHNV and CDR2 is YYDKDF (reference sequence). V was trimmed by 0 bases and J by 6 bases, leaving 15 bases between them. CDR3 protein: CATSRDLTGEGEQYF. The CDR3 DNA is TGTGCCACCAGCAGAGATTTGACGGGGGAAGGCGAGCAGTACTTC.

The genes are TRBV27 and TRBJ2-5, with TRBD2 identical over 9 bases. CDR1 is MNHEY, CDR2 SMNVEV, per germline (reference sequence). V shed 3 bases, J shed 0 bases, and the junction held 5 bases outside the gene matches. This CDR3 has 16 residues. The CDR3 DNA sequence: TGTGCCAGCAGTTTGGGAAGCGGGGGGTACCAAGAGACCCAGTACTTC. This translates into CASSLGSGGYQETQYF.

This chain joins TRBV6-1 and TRBJ2-2, with 8 bases lining up with TRBD1. The germline V gene has CDR1 MNHNS and CDR2 SASEGT. The J segment lost 1 base and the V segment lost 6 bases, leaving 4 bases of the junction unmatched. This CDR3 spans 15 amino acids. The CDR3 bases are TGTGCCAGCAGGGGAGACAGGGGGAACACCGGGGAGCTGTTTTTT. This sequence encodes CASRGDRGNTGELFF.

The chain is built from TRBV5-1 and TRBJ2-3; D remains ambiguous. V was trimmed by 0 bases and J by 6 bases, leaving 11 bases between them. The CDR3 sequence is 14 residues long. Germline values: CDR1 SGHRS, CDR2 YFSETQ. Here the CDR3 DNA reads TGCGCCAGCAGCTTGGCCGGTTCGTTCGATACGCAGTATTTT. Residues: CASSLAGSFDTQYF.

V and J are TRBV4-3 and TRBJ1-3; D gene unclear. The V end lost 1 base, the J end lost 0 bases, and 7 bases lay between the germline ends. Germline V CDR1 and CDR2: LGHNA, YSLEER. The CDR3 extends over 15 amino acids. The CDR3 loop is CASSQGAISGNTIYF. In DNA, the CDR3 is TGCGCCAGCAGCCAAGGAGCTATCTCTGGAAACACCATATATTTT.

The chain joins TRBV6-6 to TRBJ2-2; 10 bases are a match to TRBD1. Germline lookup yields CDR1 MNHNY and CDR2 SVGAGI (reference sequence). Unmatched junction bases numbered 8, after V lost 6 bases and J lost 4 bases. This CDR3 comprises 16 residues. The CDR3 reads CASRPPGQGSTGELFF. In nucleotides, the CDR3 is TGTGCCAGCAGGCCTCCGGGACAGGGGTCCACCGGGGAGCTGTTTTTT.

V usage is TRBV5-1 and J usage is TRBJ1-2, with D hard to call. Trimming took off 0 bases at V and 2 bases at J, with 2 bases between the two ends. The CDR3 is 12 amino acids. Germline assignment: CDR1 SGHRS and CDR2 YFSETQ. CDR3 loop: CASSLDNYGYTF. CDR3 sequence (DNA): TGCGCCAGCAGCTTGGACAACTATGGCTACACCTTC.

The V and J genes are TRBV28 and TRBJ2-3; TRBD2 aligns across 11 bases. V shed 11 bases, J shed 7 bases, and the junction held 8 bases outside the gene matches. Germline lookup yields CDR1 MDHEN and CDR2 SYDVKM. CDR3 length: 13 residues. Here the CDR3 reads CAVASGGINTQYF. The CDR3 DNA follows: TGTGCCGTTGCTAGCGGGGGGATTAATACGCAGTATTTT.

The V call is TRBV2, the J call TRBJ2-7, with a tentative D call TRBD1 (5 bases). Germline V gene sequence: CDR1 SNHLY, CDR2 FYNNEI. V was trimmed by 2 bases and J by 6 bases, leaving 11 bases between them. This CDR3 region has 13 residues. CDR3 amino acids: CASSEQGRGEQYF. DNA of the CDR3: TGTGCCAGCAGTGAACAGGGTAGAGGCGAGCAGTACTTC. The variable domain in full, completed from reference TRBV2 and TRBJ2-7, reads EPEVTQTPSHQVTQMGQEVILRCVPISNHLYFYWYRQILGQKVEFLVSFYNNEISEKSEIFDDQFSVERPDGSNFTLKIRSTKLEDSAMYFCASSEQGRGEQYFGPGTRLTVT.